This T cell receptor (beta chain) was captured by sequencing in a study of shared clonotypes between healthy human individuals. The CDR3 loop spans 16 amino acids. Germline loops: CDR1 SGDLS, CDR2 YYNGEE. The V gene lost 3 bases and the J gene lost 2 bases, with 16 bases spanning the gap. Genomic DNA of every subset was divided equally among multiple immunoSEQ plates. Input per replicate PCR of unsorted PBMC was about 330 ng DNA, corresponding to 25,000 to 30,000 T cell genomes. Method: immunoSEQ multiplex PCR; TCRdb's copy keeps in-frame clones and lacks some. The sample lists hundreds of thousands of clones, around 78% occurring once. In unsorted samples, genomic DNA was obtained using about 90 million PBMCs.

The specimen sequenced was PBMCs. The sequence was collected from a woman in her thirties or forties in good health. Some clones in this sample may be carry-over from other donors' samples. The chain carries TRBV9 and TRBJ2-3; D gene uncertain. CDR3: CASSDRGPLSTDTQYF. CDR3 sequence (DNA): TGTGCCAGCAGCGACCGAGGACCCCTATCCACAGATACGCAGTATTTT.